This TCR beta chain was identified during a study of breast tumors, draining lymph nodes, adjacent tissues. Study results and caveats: That most tumor T cells come from lymph nodes remained unproven. Tumor TCR diversity was below lymph nodes but above nontumor tissue.

Comment on this clonotype: What it binds is not known.

The CDR3 has 15 residues. CDR1 and CDR2 (germline): MDHEN, SYDVKM. Trimming removed 6 bases from V and 3 bases from J, with 12 bases in between. A single record per CDR3 protein comes from TCRdb applying MiXCR to the multiplex PCR reads. The data contain 30,000 to 40,000 distinct CDR3 sequences, approximately 37% of them seen just once; the ten biggest clones take up approximately 11%. The chain carries TRBV28 and TRBJ2-6; D is possibly TRBD1 (6 bases). Sequenced: breast tumor tissue. This sequence originates from a female donor with breast cancer. Some clones in this sample may be carry-over from other donors' samples. In nucleotides, the CDR3 is TGTGCCAGCAGCCGCTACAGGGATGGGGCCAACGTCCTGACTTTC. This gives the protein CASSRYRDGANVLTF.